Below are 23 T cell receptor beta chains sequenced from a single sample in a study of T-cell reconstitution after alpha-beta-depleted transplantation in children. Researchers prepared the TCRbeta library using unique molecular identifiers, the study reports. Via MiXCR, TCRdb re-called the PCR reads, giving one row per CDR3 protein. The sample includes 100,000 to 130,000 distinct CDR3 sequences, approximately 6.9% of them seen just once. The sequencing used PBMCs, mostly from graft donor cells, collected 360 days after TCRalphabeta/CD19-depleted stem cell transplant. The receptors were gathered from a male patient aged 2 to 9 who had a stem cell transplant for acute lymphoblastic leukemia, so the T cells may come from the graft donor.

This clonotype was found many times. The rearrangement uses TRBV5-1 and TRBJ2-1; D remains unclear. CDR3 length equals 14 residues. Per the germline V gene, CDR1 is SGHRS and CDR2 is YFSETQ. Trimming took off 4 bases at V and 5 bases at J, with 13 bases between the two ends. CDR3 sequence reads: CASSQHDWNNEQFF. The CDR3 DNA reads TGCGCCAGCAGCCAACATGACTGGAACAATGAGCAGTTCTTC.

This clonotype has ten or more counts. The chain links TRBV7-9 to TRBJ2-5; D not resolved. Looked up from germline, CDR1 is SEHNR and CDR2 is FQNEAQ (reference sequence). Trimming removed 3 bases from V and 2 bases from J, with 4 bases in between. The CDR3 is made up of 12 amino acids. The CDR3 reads CASSFQQETQYF. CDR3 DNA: TGTGCCAGCAGCTTCCAGCAAGAGACCCAGTACTTC.

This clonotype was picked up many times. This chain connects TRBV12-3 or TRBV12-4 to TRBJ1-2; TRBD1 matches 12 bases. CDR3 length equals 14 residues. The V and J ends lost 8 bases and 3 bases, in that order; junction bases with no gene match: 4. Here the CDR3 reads CASSGQGAHYGYTF. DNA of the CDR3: TGTGCCAGCTCGGGACAGGGGGCTCACTATGGCTACACCTTC.

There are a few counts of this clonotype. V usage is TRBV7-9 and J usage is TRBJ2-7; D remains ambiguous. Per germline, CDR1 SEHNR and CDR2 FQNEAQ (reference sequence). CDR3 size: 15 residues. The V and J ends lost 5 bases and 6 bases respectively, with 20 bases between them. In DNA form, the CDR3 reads TGTGCCAGCAGCCAATCCGGAGACACTCCGTTCGAGCAGTACTTC. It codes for CASSQSGDTPFEQYF.

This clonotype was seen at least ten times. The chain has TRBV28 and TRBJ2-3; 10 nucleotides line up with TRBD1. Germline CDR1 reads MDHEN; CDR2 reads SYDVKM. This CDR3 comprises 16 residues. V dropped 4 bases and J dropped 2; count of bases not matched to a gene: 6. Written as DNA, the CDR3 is TGTGCCAGCAGTTGGGACAGGGGCTTTTTCACAGATACGCAGTATTTT. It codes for CASSWDRGFFTDTQYF.

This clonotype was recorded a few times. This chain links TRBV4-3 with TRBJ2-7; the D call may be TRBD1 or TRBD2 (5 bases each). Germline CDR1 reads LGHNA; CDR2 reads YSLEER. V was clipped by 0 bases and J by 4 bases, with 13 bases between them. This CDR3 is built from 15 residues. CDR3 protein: CASSQDERGTYEQYF. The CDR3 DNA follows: TGCGCCAGCAGCCAAGATGAGAGGGGCACGTACGAGCAGTACTTC.

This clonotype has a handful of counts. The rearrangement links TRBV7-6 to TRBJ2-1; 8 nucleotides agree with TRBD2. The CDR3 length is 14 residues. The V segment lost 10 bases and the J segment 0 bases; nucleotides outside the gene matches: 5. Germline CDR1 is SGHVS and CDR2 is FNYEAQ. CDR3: CATGRGYSYNEQFF. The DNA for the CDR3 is TGTGCCACCGGGAGGGGGTACTCCTACAATGAGCAGTTCTTC.

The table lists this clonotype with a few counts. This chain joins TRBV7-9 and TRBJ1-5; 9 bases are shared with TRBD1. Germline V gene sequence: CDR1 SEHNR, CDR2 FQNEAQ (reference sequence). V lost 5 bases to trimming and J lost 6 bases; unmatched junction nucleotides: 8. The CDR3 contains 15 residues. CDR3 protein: CASSTTDRGVQPQHF. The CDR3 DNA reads TGTGCCAGCAGCACTACGGACAGGGGTGTTCAGCCCCAGCATTTT.

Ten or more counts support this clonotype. In nucleotides, the CDR3 is TGTGCCAGCAGCCAAGATGGGGGCGAGACCCAGTACTTC. Translating it yields CASSQDGGETQYF. The chain has TRBV4-2 and TRBJ2-5, with a weak D call TRBD1 (6 bases). In germline, CDR1 is LGHNA, CDR2 YNFKEQ. The CDR3 contains 13 residues. With 0 bases removed from V and 5 bases from J, the gap between germline ends came to 7 bases.

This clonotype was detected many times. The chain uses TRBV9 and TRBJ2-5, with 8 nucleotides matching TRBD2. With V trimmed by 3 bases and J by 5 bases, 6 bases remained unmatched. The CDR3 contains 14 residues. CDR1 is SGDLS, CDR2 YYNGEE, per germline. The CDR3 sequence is CASSARSGKETQYF. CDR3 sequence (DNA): TGTGCCAGCAGCGCCCGTAGCGGGAAGGAGACCCAGTACTTC.

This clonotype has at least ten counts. CDR3 in amino acids: CASHQDRNTEAFF. The DNA of the CDR3 is TGCGCCAGCCATCAAGACAGGAACACTGAAGCTTTCTTT. This chain uses TRBV5-1 with TRBJ1-1; tentative D call: TRBD1 (5 bases). V was pared by 7 bases and J by 1 base, with 11 bases between. Germline loops: CDR1 SGHRS, CDR2 YFSETQ. This CDR3 has 13 residues.

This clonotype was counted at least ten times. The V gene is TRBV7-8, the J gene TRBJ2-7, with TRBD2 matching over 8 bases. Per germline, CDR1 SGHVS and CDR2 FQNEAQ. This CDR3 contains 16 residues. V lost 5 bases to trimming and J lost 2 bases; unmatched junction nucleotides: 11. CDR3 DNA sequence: TGTGCCAGCAGCCATGAAAGCGGGAGAGGTCCCTACGAGCAGTACTTC. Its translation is CASSHESGRGPYEQYF.

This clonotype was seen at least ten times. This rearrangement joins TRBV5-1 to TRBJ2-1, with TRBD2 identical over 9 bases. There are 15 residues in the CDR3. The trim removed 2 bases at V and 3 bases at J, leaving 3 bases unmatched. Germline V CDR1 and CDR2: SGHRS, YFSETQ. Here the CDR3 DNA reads TGCGCCAGCAGCTTTAGGCGGGAGGGCTACAATGAGCAGTTCTTC. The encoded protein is CASSFRREGYNEQFF.

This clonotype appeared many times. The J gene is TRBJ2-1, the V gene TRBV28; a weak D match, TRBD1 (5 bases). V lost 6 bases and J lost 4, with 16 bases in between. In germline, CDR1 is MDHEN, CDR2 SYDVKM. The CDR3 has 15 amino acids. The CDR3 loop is CASRRDSSTYNEQFF. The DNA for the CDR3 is TGTGCCAGCAGACGAGACAGCTCCACTTACAATGAGCAGTTCTTC.

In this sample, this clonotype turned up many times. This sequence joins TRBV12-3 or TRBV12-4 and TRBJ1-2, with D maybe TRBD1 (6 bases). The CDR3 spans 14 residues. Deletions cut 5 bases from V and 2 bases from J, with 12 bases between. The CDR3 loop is CASSITGTNYGYTF. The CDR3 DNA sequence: TGTGCCAGCAGTATCACCGGGACAAACTATGGCTACACCTTC.

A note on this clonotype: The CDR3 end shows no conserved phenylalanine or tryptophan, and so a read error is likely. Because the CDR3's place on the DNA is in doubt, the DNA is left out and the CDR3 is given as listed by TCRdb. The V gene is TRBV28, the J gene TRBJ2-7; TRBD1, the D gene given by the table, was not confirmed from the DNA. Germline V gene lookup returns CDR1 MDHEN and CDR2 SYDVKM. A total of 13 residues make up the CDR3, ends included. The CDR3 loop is CASSFQLPGTPLI.

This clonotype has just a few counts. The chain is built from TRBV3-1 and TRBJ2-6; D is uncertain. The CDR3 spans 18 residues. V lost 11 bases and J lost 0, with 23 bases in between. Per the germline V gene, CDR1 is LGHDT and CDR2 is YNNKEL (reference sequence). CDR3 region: CAPNRAPTARSGANVLTF. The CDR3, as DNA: TGTGCCCCCAACCGGGCCCCGACCGCACGCTCTGGGGCCAACGTCCTGACTTTC.

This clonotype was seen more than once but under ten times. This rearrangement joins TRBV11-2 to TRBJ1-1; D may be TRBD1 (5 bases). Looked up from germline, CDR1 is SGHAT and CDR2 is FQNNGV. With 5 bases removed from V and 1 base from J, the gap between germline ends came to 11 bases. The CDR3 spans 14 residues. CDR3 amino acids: CASSPGRGNTEAFF. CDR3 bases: TGTGCCAGCAGCCCCGGGAGGGGGAACACTGAAGCTTTCTTT.

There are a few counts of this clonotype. For the CDR3, the DNA is TGCAGTGCTAGACGACCTTCCCCGAACACTGAAGCTTTCTTT. It codes for CSARRPSPNTEAFF. J is TRBJ1-1 and V is TRBV20-1; D uncertain. The CDR3 has 14 residues. With 2 bases removed from V and 1 base from J, the gap between germline ends came to 11 bases. The V gene's germline CDR1 is DFQATT and CDR2 SNEGSKA (reference sequence).

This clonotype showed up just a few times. The CDR3 region is CASSQEIADTDTQYF. The CDR3 bases are TGTGCCAGCAGCCAAGAAATAGCTGACACAGATACGCAGTATTTT. V and J are TRBV4-2 and TRBJ2-3; no firm D call. V was pared by 0 bases and J by 2 bases, with 9 bases between. There are 15 residues in the CDR3. Germline V gene data show CDR1 as LGHNA and CDR2 as YNFKEQ.

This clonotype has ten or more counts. In DNA form, the CDR3 reads TGTGCCAGCACCGGTCACCGCTACGAGCAGTACTTC. Translated, it gives CASTGHRYEQYF. The chain couples TRBV6-2 or TRBV6-3 to TRBJ2-7; no reliable D call. Trimming left V 7 bases short and J 3 bases short, with 10 bases between. The CDR3 spans 12 residues. Germline V gene lookup returns CDR1 MNHEY and CDR2 SVGEGT.

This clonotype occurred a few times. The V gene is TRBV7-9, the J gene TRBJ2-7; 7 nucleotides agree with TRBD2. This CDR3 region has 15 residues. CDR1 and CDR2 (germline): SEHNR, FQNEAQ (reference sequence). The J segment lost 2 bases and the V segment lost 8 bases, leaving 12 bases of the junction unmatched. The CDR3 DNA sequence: TGTGCCAGCTCTTCTGGGAGGGCAATTCCCTACGAGCAGTACTTC. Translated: CASSSGRAIPYEQYF.

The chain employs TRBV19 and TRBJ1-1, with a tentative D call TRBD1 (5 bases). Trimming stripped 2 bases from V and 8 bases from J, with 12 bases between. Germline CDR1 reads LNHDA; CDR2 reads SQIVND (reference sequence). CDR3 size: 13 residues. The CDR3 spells CASSIPGRVEAFF. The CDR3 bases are TGTGCCAGTAGTATACCCGGCAGGGTCGAAGCTTTCTTT.